These 13 T cell receptor beta chains came from one sample sequenced in a study of a mutant IDH1 vaccine in newly diagnosed glioma. Time point here: baseline, week 1 (first vaccination visit). Treatment described: pre-vaccination baseline after standard-of-care therapy. The data were produced by immunoSEQ multiplex PCR, yet TCRdb's version contains in-frame clones alone and is incomplete. The sample carries 70,000 to 95,000 clones, approximately 80% recorded once. Sequences were derived from PBMCs, sampled from a glioma patient treated with radiotherapy, temozolomide or both. Every receptor here comes from a man aged 40-55 years with glioma. Some clones in this sample may be carry-over from other donors' samples.

The chain employs TRBV19 and TRBJ2-3; tentative D call: TRBD2 (6 bases). CDR1 is LNHDA, CDR2 SQIVND, per germline (reference sequence). The CDR3 is 15 residues long. Trimming cost V 6 bases and J 4 bases, with 17 bases left between them. CDR3 protein: CASRGGTTGADTQYF. The CDR3 region has the DNA TGTGCCAGTAGGGGCGGGACCACCGGGGCAGATACGCAGTATTTT.

This clone was seen once. V usage is TRBV15 and J usage is TRBJ1-5, with no clear D. Per germline, CDR1 LNHNV and CDR2 YYDKDF (reference sequence). The CDR3 has 17 residues. Trimming shortened V by 0 bases and J by 2 bases, and 14 bases separated the two germline ends. In DNA, the CDR3 is TGTGCCACCAGCAGAGATTCAGGAAAATTTGGCAATCAGCCCCAGCATTTT. Translating gives CATSRDSGKFGNQPQHF.

This sequence joins TRBV14 and TRBJ2-2; TRBD1 agrees at 11 bases. The ends lost 2 bases at V and 9 bases at J; junction bases unmatched: 2. CDR3 length equals 14 residues. From germline, CDR1 is SGHDN and CDR2 FVKESK. The CDR3: CASSQWTGGRELFF. The CDR3 DNA reads as TGTGCCAGCAGCCAATGGACAGGGGGCCGGGAGCTGTTTTTT.

The V and J genes are TRBV29-1 and TRBJ2-3; 7 bases match TRBD1. CDR3 length: 12 amino acids. J was trimmed by 0 bases and V by 6 bases; bases with no gene match: 0. Germline CDR1 SQVTM, CDR2 ANQGSEA. Here the CDR3 reads CSVGQSTDTQYF. Here the CDR3 DNA reads TGCAGCGTGGGACAGAGCACAGATACGCAGTATTTT.

This rearrangement joins TRBV30 to TRBJ1-5; D is uncertain. Germline lookup yields CDR1 GTSNPN and CDR2 SVGIG (reference sequence). The CDR3 has 15 amino acids. Trimming took 2 bases from V and 13 from J, leaving 24 bases between them. The CDR3 region is CAWSQPSEGMIQQHF. CDR3 DNA: TGTGCCTGGAGTCAGCCATCAGAGGGTATGATCCAGCAGCATTTT.

The chain recombines TRBV29-1 with TRBJ2-7; possible D gene TRBD2, 7 bases. This CDR3 contains 14 residues. The germline V and J ends were trimmed by 4 bases and 2 bases, with 15 bases remaining between them. Germline V gene lookup returns CDR1 SQVTM and CDR2 ANQGSEA. Written as DNA, the CDR3 is TGCAGCGTTGGGACTGGGGGGGGGCCCTACGAGCAGTACTTC. This gives the protein CSVGTGGGPYEQYF.

The rearrangement uses TRBV4-1 and TRBJ1-1; D gene unclear. The V gene lost 1 base and the J gene lost 0 bases, with 6 bases spanning the gap. The CDR3 length is 14 residues. Germline CDR1 MGHRA, CDR2 YSYEKL. In DNA, the CDR3 is TGCGCCAGCAGCCAAGTAAACGTGAACACTGAAGCTTTCTTT. It codes for CASSQVNVNTEAFF.

The chain is built from TRBV4-1 and TRBJ2-7; tentative D call: TRBD2 (6 bases). This CDR3 is 14 amino acids long. The ends were cut back, 9 bases at V and 5 bases at J, with 20 bases in the middle. CDR1 MGHRA and CDR2 YSYEKL come from the germline V gene. CDR3 in DNA: TGCGCCAGGGACTTATTGTGGGAGGACCACGAGCAGTACTTC. Protein: CARDLLWEDHEQYF.

The J gene is TRBJ1-6, the V gene TRBV2; D gene unclear. CDR3 length: 11 residues. Germline V gene lookup returns CDR1 SNHLY and CDR2 FYNNEI. The V and J ends lost 7 bases and 9 bases respectively, with 7 bases between them. The CDR3 DNA follows: TGTGCCAGCAAAGGACGTTCACCCCTCCACTTT. Its protein product is CASKGRSPLHF.

The V gene is TRBV15, the J gene TRBJ2-2, with D possibly matching TRBD1 (5 bases). Germline assignment: CDR1 LNHNV and CDR2 YYDKDF (reference sequence). This CDR3 comprises 15 residues. V lost 3 bases and J lost 4, with 12 bases in between. CDR3 residues: CATSSSRAATGELFF. The DNA for the CDR3 is TGTGCCACCAGCAGTTCCAGGGCGGCCACCGGGGAGCTGTTTTTT. The full variable domain, its missing parts supplied by reference TRBV15 and TRBJ2-2, is DAMVIQNPRYQVTQFGKPVTLSCSQTLNHNVMYWYQQKSSQAPKLLFHYYDKDFNNEADTPDNFQSRRPNTSFCFLDIRSPGLGDTAMYLCATSSSRAATGELFFGEGSRLTVL.

This clone was seen a single time. V usage is TRBV5-5 and J usage is TRBJ2-1; D gene unclear. Trimming cost V 0 bases and J 9 bases, with 10 bases left between them. The CDR3 loop spans 13 amino acids. Germline CDR1 is SGHKS and CDR2 is YYEKEE (reference sequence). The CDR3 DNA reads TGTGCCAGCAGCTTGGGGACGGCGACTGAGCAGTTCTTC. Its translation: CASSLGTATEQFF. Looking up the rest from reference TRBV5-5 and TRBJ2-1 gives the full variable domain: DAGVTQSPTHLIKTRGQQVTLRCSPISGHKSVSWYQQVLGQGPQFIFQYYEKEERGRGNFPDRFSARQFPNYSSELNVNALLLGDSALYLCASSLGTATEQFFGPGTRLTVL.

The V call is TRBV6-4, the J call TRBJ2-2; 10 bases map to TRBD2. The CDR3 totals 17 residues. In germline, CDR1 is MRHNA, CDR2 SNTAGT. The junction had 6 bases not matched to a gene; V was cut back by 2 bases and J by 3 bases. Here the CDR3 reads CASSDNPSGGDTGELFF. CDR3 in DNA: TGTGCCAGCAGTGACAACCCTAGCGGGGGTGACACCGGGGAGCTGTTTTTT.

The chain employs TRBV4-1 and TRBJ1-1; 7 bases are shared with TRBD1. The J segment lost 7 bases and the V segment lost 4 bases, leaving 12 bases of the junction unmatched. The CDR3 extends over 15 amino acids. Germline V gene lookup returns CDR1 MGHRA and CDR2 YSYEKL. The CDR3, as DNA: TGCGCCAGCAGCCGACGGACAGGACAGGAAGATGAAGCTTTCTTT. Translated, it gives CASSRRTGQEDEAFF.